The T cell receptor beta chain under discussion was sequenced for a study of blood T cell repertoires in COVID-19. TCRdb keeps only in-frame clones here, not all; method: immunoSEQ multiplex PCR. The repertoire includes about 130,000 clones, approximately 83% of them detected once, and about a sixth sits in the top ten. V shed 0 bases and J shed 6 bases, with 13 bases lying between them. The CDR3 is 15 residues long. Germline V gene sequence: CDR1 MNHNY, CDR2 SVGAGI (reference sequence). The V and J genes are TRBV6-6 and TRBJ2-3; D might be TRBD1 (6 bases). Sequencing used peripheral blood. This TCR came from a woman aged 45-59 years who had recovered from COVID-19. The CDR3 coding sequence is TGTGCCAGCAGTTACTCTCGAGGGGGTCGTGATACGCAGTATTTT. This sequence encodes CASSYSRGGRDTQYF.